A single sample is the source of the 5 T cell receptor beta chains below, sequenced in a study of blood T cell repertoires in COVID-19. Profiled with immunoSEQ multiplex PCR; TCRdb holds only in-frame clones, not every one. This sample has roughly 260,000 clones, with more than 85% found just once. The sequenced sample consisted of peripheral blood. These TCRs come from a person under 30 with COVID-19, enrolled during active disease.

This sequence joins TRBV6-5 and TRBJ1-2; 9 nucleotides agree with TRBD1. The V gene's germline CDR1 is MNHEY and CDR2 SVGAGI. V lost 5 bases to trimming and J lost 4 bases; unmatched junction nucleotides: 5. The CDR3 runs 14 residues. Written as DNA, the CDR3 is TGTGCCAGCAGTCCCACGGGACAGGGCTATGGCTACACCTTC. Protein sequence: CASSPTGQGYGYTF.

The chain is built from TRBV27 and TRBJ1-2; possible D gene TRBD1, 6 bases. Germline V gives CDR1 MNHEY, CDR2 SMNVEV (reference sequence). V was pared by 5 bases and J by 8 bases, with 12 bases between. This CDR3 region has 12 residues. The CDR3 reads CASSMPGAGYTF. The CDR3 DNA follows: TGTGCCAGCAGTATGCCAGGGGCAGGCTACACCTTC.

J is TRBJ2-5 and V is TRBV5-1, with 8 bases identical to TRBD1. Germline V gene sequence: CDR1 SGHRS, CDR2 YFSETQ. The CDR3 sequence is 13 residues long. With 3 bases clipped from V and 6 bases from J, the junction kept 4 bases outside the gene matches. CDR3 loop: CASSSDRVKTQYF. The DNA for the CDR3 is TGCGCCAGCAGCTCGGACAGGGTGAAGACCCAGTACTTC.

The rearrangement uses TRBV7-7 and TRBJ2-1; TRBD2 matches at 8 bases. V shed 5 bases and J 4 bases; nucleotides not matched to a gene: 10. Germline CDR1 is SSHAT and CDR2 is FNYEAQ (reference sequence). The CDR3 runs 16 residues. The CDR3 loop reads CASSPDPVAGYNEQFF. The CDR3 DNA follows: TGTGCCAGCAGCCCCGATCCGGTAGCGGGGTACAATGAGCAGTTCTTC.

The gene calls are TRBV19 and TRBJ1-5; D uncertain. CDR1 is LNHDA, CDR2 SQIVND, per germline (reference sequence). CDR3 length: 14 amino acids. V lost 3 bases and J 4 bases, leaving 10 bases between the germline ends. The CDR3 loop is CASSIPGSNQPQHF. The CDR3 region has the DNA TGTGCCAGTAGTATCCCGGGATCAAATCAGCCCCAGCATTTT.